The 25 T cell receptor beta chains in this list originate from one sample, sequenced in a study of blood T cell repertoires in COVID-19. Generated by immunoSEQ multiplex PCR, the TCRdb table keeps only in-frame clones and is missing some. The sample has about 230,000 clones, 75% to 90% seen once. The specimen sequenced was peripheral blood. The receptors come from a woman between 65 and 79 years old with active or convalescent COVID-19.

The rearrangement links TRBV2 to TRBJ2-6, with D perhaps TRBD2 (5 bases). Germline V gives CDR1 SNHLY, CDR2 FYNNEI. This CDR3 spans 12 amino acids. Trimming removed 8 bases at V and 4 bases at J, with 6 bases between. CDR3 loop: CASRGGANVLTF. DNA of the CDR3: TGTGCCAGCCGCGGGGGGGCCAACGTCCTGACTTTC.

J is TRBJ1-3 and V is TRBV19; D might be TRBD1 (6 bases). CDR3 length: 15 amino acids. V lost 11 bases and J lost 0, with 17 bases in between. Germline CDR1 reads LNHDA; CDR2 reads SQIVND (reference sequence). The CDR3 loop reads CAGITGTPSGNTIYF. In DNA, the CDR3 is TGTGCCGGGATTACCGGGACACCCTCTGGAAACACCATATATTTT.

V usage is TRBV20-1 and J usage is TRBJ1-2; D not resolved. V gave up 4 bases and J gave up 7 bases, with 4 bases separating them. This CDR3 comprises 9 residues. CDR1 DFQATT and CDR2 SNEGSKA come from the germline V gene (reference sequence). CDR3 in amino acids: CSATTGYTF. The CDR3 DNA follows: TGCAGTGCTACTACTGGCTACACCTTC.

This chain links TRBV5-1 with TRBJ2-3, with TRBD2 identical over 8 bases. Per the germline V gene, CDR1 is SGHRS and CDR2 is YFSETQ. Germline trimming cut 4 bases from V and 6 bases from J; bases unmatched to any gene: 7. This CDR3 has 14 amino acids. CDR3 sequence: CASSPSGWSDTQYF. The DNA for the CDR3 is TGCGCCAGCAGCCCTAGCGGGTGGTCGGATACGCAGTATTTT.

The chain couples TRBV3-1 (or the pseudogene TRBV3-2) to TRBJ2-3; TRBD2 matches at 8 bases. CDR1 is LGHDT and CDR2 is YNNKEL in the germline V gene (reference sequence). The CDR3 has 15 residues. Trimming removed 4 bases from V and 1 base from J; junction bases left unmatched: 4. The CDR3: CASSPQTSGTDTQYF. The CDR3 coding sequence is TGTGCCAGCAGCCCCCAGACTAGCGGCACAGATACGCAGTATTTT.

V usage is TRBV9 and J usage is TRBJ2-1, with TRBD2 matching over 8 bases. This CDR3 region has 15 residues. Germline-derived CDR1 and CDR2 are SGDLS and YYNGEE. J lost 10 bases, V lost 0 bases, and 9 bases had no gene match. CDR3 DNA sequence: TGTGCCAGCAGCGTAGTTTCAGCGGGAGTTCGAGAGCAGTTCTTC. Translating it yields CASSVVSAGVREQFF.

The chain carries TRBV28 and TRBJ2-6; 11 nucleotides agree with TRBD1. Germline values: CDR1 MDHEN, CDR2 SYDVKM. The junction had 9 bases not matched to a gene; V was cut back by 8 bases and J by 0 bases. CDR3 size: 18 residues. The CDR3 DNA follows: TGTGCCAGCTCAATTAGGGACAGGGGGGTCTCTGGGGCCAACGTCCTGACTTTC. It specifies CASSIRDRGVSGANVLTF.

The rearrangement links TRBV18 to TRBJ1-2; possible D gene TRBD1, 6 bases. V gave up 1 base and J gave up 4 bases, with 10 bases separating them. Germline CDR1 KGHSH, CDR2 LQKENI. The CDR3 runs 14 residues. CDR3 loop: CASSPLRDTYGYTF. In DNA form, the CDR3 reads TGTGCCAGCTCACCACTCCGGGACACCTATGGCTACACCTTC.

The rearrangement links TRBV28 to TRBJ1-1; D unresolved. V lost 6 bases and J 5 bases, leaving 16 bases between the germline ends. The CDR3 runs 14 residues. The germline CDR1 and CDR2 sequences are MDHEN and SYDVKM. The CDR3 DNA follows: TGTGCCAGCAGGCCCCACCCCGGGGAAACTGAAGCTTTCTTT. It encodes CASRPHPGETEAFF. The full variable domain, completed using reference TRBV28 and TRBJ1-1, is DVKVTQSSRYLVKRTGEKVFLECVQDMDHENMFWYRQDPGLGLRLIYFSYDVKMKEKGDIPEGYSVSREKKERFSLILESASTNQTSMYLCASRPHPGETEAFFGQGTRLTVV.

The V and J genes are TRBV6-5 and TRBJ2-7, with 10 positions matching TRBD1. In germline, CDR1 is MNHEY, CDR2 SVGAGI. With V trimmed by 6 bases and J by 1 base, 6 bases remained unmatched. The CDR3 extends over 15 amino acids. CDR3 loop: CASRTPGQGSYEQYF. The CDR3, as DNA: TGTGCCAGCAGGACCCCGGGACAGGGGTCCTACGAGCAGTACTTC.

The V and J genes are TRBV9 and TRBJ2-2; D may be TRBD1 (6 bases). With 3 bases removed from V and 2 bases from J, the gap between germline ends came to 8 bases. CDR3 length equals 14 residues. Germline values: CDR1 SGDLS, CDR2 YYNGEE. The CDR3 region has the DNA TGTGCCAGCAGCGCGACAGGCAACACCGGGGAGCTGTTTTTT. Protein: CASSATGNTGELFF.

CDR3 sequence: CASSLGSVYEQYF. The CDR3 DNA reads TGTGCCAGCAGCTTAGGATCGGTCTACGAGCAGTACTTC. V and J are TRBV7-2 and TRBJ2-7; D call uncertain. Germline values: CDR1 SGHTA, CDR2 FQGNSA. The CDR3 extends over 13 amino acids. The V end was cut by 1 base, the J end by 3 bases, with 7 bases between.

The chain recombines TRBV19 with TRBJ2-3; 7 nucleotides align to TRBD2. The CDR3 runs to 14 residues. CDR1 is LNHDA and CDR2 is SQIVND in the germline V gene (reference sequence). J was trimmed by 3 bases and V by 3 bases; bases with no gene match: 3. CDR3: CASSIAGRTDTQYF. The CDR3, as DNA: TGTGCCAGTAGTATCGCCGGGAGGACAGATACGCAGTATTTT.

CDR3 nucleotide sequence: TGTGCCAGCAGCCATGGTCGACAGGGGGCTCACGAGCAGTACTTC. Translating it yields CASSHGRQGAHEQYF. The J gene is TRBJ2-7, the V gene TRBV6-6; 10 bases align to TRBD1. The J segment lost 5 bases and the V segment lost 6 bases, leaving 10 bases of the junction unmatched. The CDR3 covers 15 residues. Germline V gives CDR1 MNHNY, CDR2 SVGAGI (reference sequence).

CDR3 in DNA: TGTGCCTGGAGTGTACGGGGCCTGGGGGGGGAGACCCAGTACTTC. It codes for CAWSVRGLGGETQYF. The genes are TRBV30 and TRBJ2-5; 7 bases are shared with TRBD2. Germline V lookup: CDR1 GTSNPN, CDR2 SVGIG (reference sequence). After removal of 0 bases from V and 5 bases from J, the junction contained 9 bases not matched to a gene. This CDR3 contains 15 residues.

This clone was picked up many times. The chain uses TRBV7-2 and TRBJ1-3; D unresolved. Germline-derived CDR1 and CDR2 are SGHTA and FQGNSA. The CDR3 sequence is 14 residues long. With 1 base removed from V and 2 bases from J, the gap between germline ends came to 6 bases. The CDR3 here is CASSLVRAGNTIYF. The CDR3, as DNA: TGTGCCAGCAGCTTAGTTCGGGCTGGAAACACCATATATTTT.

The J gene is TRBJ1-1, the V gene TRBV12-5; D not resolved. Germline V CDR1 and CDR2: LGHNT, FRNRAP. V dropped 2 bases and J dropped 0 bases, with 4 bases sitting between them. The length of the CDR3 is 13 residues. In DNA, the CDR3 is TGTGCTAGTGGTTTGCTCCTGAACACTGAAGCTTTCTTT. It codes for CASGLLLNTEAFF.

The rearrangement joins TRBV11-1 to TRBJ2-7; TRBD1 agrees at 7 bases. Per germline, CDR1 SGHAT and CDR2 FQDESV (reference sequence). The ends lost 5 bases at V and 6 bases at J; junction bases unmatched: 7. This CDR3 spans 13 amino acids. This chain's CDR3 is CASSPTGLGEQYF. In DNA, the CDR3 is TGTGCCAGCAGCCCGACAGGGTTGGGCGAGCAGTACTTC.

This rearrangement joins TRBV4-2 to TRBJ1-1; the match to TRBD1 covers 7 bases. The CDR3 runs 19 residues. Germline CDR1 reads LGHNA; CDR2 reads YNFKEQ. The ends lost 2 bases at V and 4 bases at J; junction bases unmatched: 19. The CDR3 DNA sequence: TGTGCCAGCAGCCAACCCCTCGGACAGGCCTTAGGGGGGAGCACTGAAGCTTTCTTT. It yields the protein CASSQPLGQALGGSTEAFF.

The chain couples TRBV6-5 to TRBJ2-7, with 7 bases that match TRBD1. Germline CDR1 reads MNHEY; CDR2 reads SVGAGI. This CDR3 is 14 amino acids long. Trimming took 7 bases from V and 3 from J; bases not matched to a gene: 9. The CDR3 reads CASTHRGRDYEQYF. The CDR3 nucleotides are TGTGCCAGCACTCACAGGGGACGGGACTACGAGCAGTACTTC.

This clone is a singleton in its sample. The genes are TRBV21-1 and TRBJ2-7; TRBD2, the table's D call, was not compared with the DNA. TRBV21-1 is recorded as a pseudogene. This CDR3 comprises 14 residues. The CDR3 DNA sequence: TGTGCCAGCAGCAACTGGCAGACTACCTACGAGCAGTACTTC. This encodes CASSNWQTTYEQYF.

V and J are TRBV7-9 and TRBJ2-1, with 11 bases identical to TRBD2. The CDR3 is 15 amino acids. Germline CDR1 reads SEHNR; CDR2 reads FQNEAQ (reference sequence). Trimming cost V 5 bases and J 10 bases; bases outside gene matches: 10. DNA of the CDR3: TGTGCCAGCAGCGCCTCACCAGGGACTAGCGGAGAGCAGTTCTTC. Translating gives CASSASPGTSGEQFF.

This chain connects TRBV7-2 to TRBJ2-3, with D hard to call. The V gene lost 2 bases and the J gene lost 0 bases, with 9 bases spanning the gap. Germline V gene sequence: CDR1 SGHTA, CDR2 FQGNSA. This CDR3 is 15 amino acids long. The CDR3 region has the DNA TGTGCCAGCAGCTTAAATAGCCCTAGCACAGATACGCAGTATTTT. It translates to CASSLNSPSTDTQYF.

V and J are TRBV18 and TRBJ1-2; possible D gene TRBD1, 6 bases. The CDR3 has 15 residues. Trimming pared 6 bases from V and 0 bases from J, leaving 14 bases between. Germline values: CDR1 KGHSH, CDR2 LQKENI. The CDR3 region has the DNA TGTGCCAGCTCCCAAGGACAGAGATCTAACTATGGCTACACCTTC. Protein product: CASSQGQRSNYGYTF.

The V call is TRBV7-8, the J call TRBJ1-2, with a tentative D call TRBD1 (6 bases). CDR1 is SGHVS and CDR2 is FQNEAQ in the germline V gene. The CDR3 has 16 amino acids. The V gene lost 3 bases and the J gene lost 8 bases, with 22 bases spanning the gap. The CDR3 nucleotides read TGTGCCAGCAGCTTTGGGCTTCGTGGCAGGGACAAAGGCTACACCTTC. The encoded protein is CASSFGLRGRDKGYTF.